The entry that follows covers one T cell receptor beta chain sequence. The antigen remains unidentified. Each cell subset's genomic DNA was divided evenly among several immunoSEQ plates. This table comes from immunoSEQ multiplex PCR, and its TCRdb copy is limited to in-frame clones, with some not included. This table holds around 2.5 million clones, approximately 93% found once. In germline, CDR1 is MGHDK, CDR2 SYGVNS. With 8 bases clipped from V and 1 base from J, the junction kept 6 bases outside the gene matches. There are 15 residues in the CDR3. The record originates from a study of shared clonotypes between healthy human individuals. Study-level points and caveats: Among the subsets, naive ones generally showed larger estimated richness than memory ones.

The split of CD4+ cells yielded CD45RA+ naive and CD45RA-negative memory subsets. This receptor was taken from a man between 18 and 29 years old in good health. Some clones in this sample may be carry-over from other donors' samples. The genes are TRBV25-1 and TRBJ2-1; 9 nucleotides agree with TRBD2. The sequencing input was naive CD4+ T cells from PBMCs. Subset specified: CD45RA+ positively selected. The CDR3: CASQAAGGSYNEQFF. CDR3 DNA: TGTGCCAGCCAAGCAGCGGGAGGATCCTACAATGAGCAGTTCTTC.